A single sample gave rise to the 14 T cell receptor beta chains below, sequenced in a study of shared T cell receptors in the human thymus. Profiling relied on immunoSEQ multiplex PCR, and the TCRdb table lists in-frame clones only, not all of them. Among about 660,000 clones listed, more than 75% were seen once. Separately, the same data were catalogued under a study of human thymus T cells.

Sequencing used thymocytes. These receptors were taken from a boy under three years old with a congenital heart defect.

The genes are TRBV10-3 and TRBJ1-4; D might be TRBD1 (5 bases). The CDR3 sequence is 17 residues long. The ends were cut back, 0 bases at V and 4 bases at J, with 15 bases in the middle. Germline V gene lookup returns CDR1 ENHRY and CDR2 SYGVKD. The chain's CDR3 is CAISESRQGGVNEKLFF. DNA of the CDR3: TGTGCCATCAGTGAGTCTCGGCAGGGCGGGGTTAATGAAAAACTGTTTTTT.

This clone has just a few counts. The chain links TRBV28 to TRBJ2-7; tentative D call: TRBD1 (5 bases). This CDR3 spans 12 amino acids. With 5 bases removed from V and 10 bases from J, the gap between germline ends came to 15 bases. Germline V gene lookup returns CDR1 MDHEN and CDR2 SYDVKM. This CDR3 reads CASSPRETDQYF. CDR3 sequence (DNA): TGTGCCAGCAGTCCCCGAGAGACAGATCAGTACTTC.

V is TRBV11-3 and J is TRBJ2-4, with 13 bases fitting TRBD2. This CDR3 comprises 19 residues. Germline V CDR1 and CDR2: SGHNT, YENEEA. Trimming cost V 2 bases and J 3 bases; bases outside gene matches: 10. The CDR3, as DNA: TGTGCCAGCAGCTTACGACTAGCGGGAGGACCGGGGGGCAAAAACATTCAGTACTTC. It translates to CASSLRLAGGPGGKNIQYF.

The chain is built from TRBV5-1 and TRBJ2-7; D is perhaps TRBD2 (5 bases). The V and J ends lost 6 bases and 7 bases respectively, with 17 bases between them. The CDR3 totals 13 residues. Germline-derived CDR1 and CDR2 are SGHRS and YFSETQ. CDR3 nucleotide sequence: TGCGCCAGCACTAGCTTGGGGTCGTTTGAGCAGTACTTC. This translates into CASTSLGSFEQYF.

As DNA, the CDR3 is TGCAGCGTTGAAGACCGCTCCGGGACAGTGGGTCCTGGAAACACCATATATTTT. Translation gives CSVEDRSGTVGPGNTIYF. The V gene is TRBV29-1, the J gene TRBJ1-3; 7 bases match TRBD1. There are 18 residues in the CDR3. Germline V gives CDR1 SQVTM, CDR2 ANQGSEA. V gave up 0 bases and J gave up 2 bases; unmatched junction bases: 13.

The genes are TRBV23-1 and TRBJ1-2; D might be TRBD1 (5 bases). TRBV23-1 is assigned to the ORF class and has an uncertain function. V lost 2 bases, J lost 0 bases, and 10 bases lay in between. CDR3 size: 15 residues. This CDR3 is CASSQSRVTNYGYTF. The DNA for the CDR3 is TGCGCCAGCAGTCAAAGCAGGGTGACTAACTATGGCTACACCTTC.

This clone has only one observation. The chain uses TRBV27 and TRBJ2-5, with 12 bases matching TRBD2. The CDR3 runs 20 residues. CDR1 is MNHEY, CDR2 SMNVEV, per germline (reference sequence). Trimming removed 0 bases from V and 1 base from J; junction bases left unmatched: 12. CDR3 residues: CASSLSGGPSGRASQETQYF. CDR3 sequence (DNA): TGTGCCAGCAGTTTATCAGGCGGACCTAGCGGGAGGGCCTCCCAAGAGACCCAGTACTTC.

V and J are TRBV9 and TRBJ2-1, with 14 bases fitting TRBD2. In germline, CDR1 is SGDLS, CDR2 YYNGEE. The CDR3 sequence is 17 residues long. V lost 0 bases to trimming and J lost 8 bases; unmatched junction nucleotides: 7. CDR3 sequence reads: CASSVGPGLAGEDEQFF. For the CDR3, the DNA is TGTGCCAGCAGCGTAGGGCCGGGACTAGCGGGAGAGGATGAGCAGTTCTTC.

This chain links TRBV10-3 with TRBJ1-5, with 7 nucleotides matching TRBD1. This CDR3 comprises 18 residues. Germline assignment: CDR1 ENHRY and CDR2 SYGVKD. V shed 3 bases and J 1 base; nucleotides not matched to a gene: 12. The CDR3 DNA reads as TGTGCCATCAGTGAAGACAGGGCTCTAGGGGGGAGCAATCAGCCCCAGCATTTT. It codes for CAISEDRALGGSNQPQHF.

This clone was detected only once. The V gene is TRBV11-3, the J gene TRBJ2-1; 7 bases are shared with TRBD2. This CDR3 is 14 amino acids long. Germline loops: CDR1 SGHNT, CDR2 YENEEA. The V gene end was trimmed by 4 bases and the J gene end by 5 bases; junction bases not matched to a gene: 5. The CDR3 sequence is CASSWALADNEQFF. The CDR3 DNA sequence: TGTGCCAGCAGCTGGGCGCTAGCGGACAATGAGCAGTTCTTC.

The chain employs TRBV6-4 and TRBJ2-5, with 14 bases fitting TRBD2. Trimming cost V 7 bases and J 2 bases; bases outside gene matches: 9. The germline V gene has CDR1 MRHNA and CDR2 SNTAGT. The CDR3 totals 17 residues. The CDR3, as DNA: TGTGCCAGCACTCTACGACTAGCGGGAGGGTTTCAAGAGACCCAGTACTTC. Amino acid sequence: CASTLRLAGGFQETQYF.

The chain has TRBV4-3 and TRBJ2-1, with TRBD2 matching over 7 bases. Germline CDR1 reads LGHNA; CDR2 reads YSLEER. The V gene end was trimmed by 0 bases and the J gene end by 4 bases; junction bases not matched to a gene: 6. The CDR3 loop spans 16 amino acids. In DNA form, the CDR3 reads TGCGCCAGCAGCCAAGATAGGACGGGAGGATACAATGAGCAGTTCTTC. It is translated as CASSQDRTGGYNEQFF.

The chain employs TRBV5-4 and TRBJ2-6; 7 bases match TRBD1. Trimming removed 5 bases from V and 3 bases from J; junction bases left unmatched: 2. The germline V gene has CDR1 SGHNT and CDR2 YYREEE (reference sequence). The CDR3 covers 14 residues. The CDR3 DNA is TGTGCCAGCAGTCAGGGGGATGGGGCCAACGTCCTGACTTTC. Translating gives CASSQGDGANVLTF.

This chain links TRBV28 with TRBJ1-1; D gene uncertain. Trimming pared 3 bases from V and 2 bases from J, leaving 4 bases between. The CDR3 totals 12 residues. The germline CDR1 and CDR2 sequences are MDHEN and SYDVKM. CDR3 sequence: CASSFGNTEAFF. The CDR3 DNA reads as TGTGCCAGCAGTTTTGGCAACACTGAAGCTTTCTTT.